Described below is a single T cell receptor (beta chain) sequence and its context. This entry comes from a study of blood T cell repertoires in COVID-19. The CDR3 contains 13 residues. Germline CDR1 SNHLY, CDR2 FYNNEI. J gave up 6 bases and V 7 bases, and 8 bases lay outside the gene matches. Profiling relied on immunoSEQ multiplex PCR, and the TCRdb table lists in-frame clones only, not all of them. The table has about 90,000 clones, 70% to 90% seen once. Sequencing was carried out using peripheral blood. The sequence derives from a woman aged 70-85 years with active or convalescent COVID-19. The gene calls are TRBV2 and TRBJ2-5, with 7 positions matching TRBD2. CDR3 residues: CASTLWEGQTQYF. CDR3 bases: TGTGCCAGCACCCTTTGGGAGGGACAGACCCAGTACTTC.